These 30 T cell receptor beta chains were all obtained from the same sample, sequenced in a study of T-cell reconstitution after alpha-beta-depleted transplantation in children. Using unique molecular identifiers, the investigators prepared the TCRbeta library. From the PCR reads, TCRdb called clonotypes with MiXCR, one entry per CDR3 protein. The repertoire holds about 340,000 distinct CDR3 sequences, with about an eighth as singletons. The sample in question was PBMCs, obtained from the stem cell graft. These receptors came from a human donor who donated a stem cell graft to a child with Fanconi anemia.

The genes are TRBV4-3 and TRBJ2-3, with D perhaps TRBD1 or TRBD2 (6 bases each). Trimming left V 0 bases short and J 3 bases short, with 13 bases between. The V gene's germline CDR1 is LGHNA and CDR2 YSLEER. The CDR3 runs 16 residues. CDR3 residues: CASSQERGGGTDTQYF. In nucleotides, the CDR3 is TGCGCCAGCAGCCAAGAAAGAGGAGGGGGAACAGATACGCAGTATTTT.

About this clonotype itself: A single base separates this from a much larger clone, so it may be a read error. This is likely a read error, given that the CDR3 carries no conserved phenylalanine or tryptophan at its end. The CDR3 reads CASRPDTGGSLHY. As DNA, the CDR3 is TGTGCCAGCAGGCCAGACACAGGGGGGTCCCTCCACTAT. The V and J genes are TRBV12-3 or TRBV12-4 and TRBJ1-6, with 8 nucleotides matching TRBD1. This CDR3 is built from 13 residues. The V gene end was trimmed by 6 bases and the J gene end by 14 bases; junction bases not matched to a gene: 9.

This clonotype has only a few counts. The chain combines TRBV30 with TRBJ2-1; no definite D call. Germline CDR1 GTSNPN, CDR2 SVGIG (reference sequence). V was pared by 0 bases and J by 8 bases, with 8 bases between. The CDR3 sequence is 12 residues long. The CDR3 loop is CAWSVGPHEQFF. CDR3 bases: TGTGCCTGGAGTGTAGGGCCCCATGAGCAGTTCTTC.

This clonotype was seen a handful of times. The chain combines TRBV20-1 with TRBJ2-3; 9 bases agree with TRBD2. The length of the CDR3 is 15 residues. V was pared by 7 bases and J by 4 bases, with 12 bases of the junction left unmatched. Germline loops: CDR1 DFQATT, CDR2 SNEGSKA (reference sequence). The CDR3 DNA sequence: TGCAGTGTTCTTAGCGGGGGCGTCTGGTCAGATACGCAGTATTTT. It yields the protein CSVLSGGVWSDTQYF.

This clonotype was picked up many times. V usage is TRBV6-2 or TRBV6-3 and J usage is TRBJ2-7; tentatively, D is TRBD1 or TRBD2 (5 bases each). The CDR3 sequence is 13 residues long. Germline CDR1 and CDR2: MNHEY and SVGEGT. The germline V and J ends were trimmed by 9 bases and 0 bases, with 12 bases remaining between them. This CDR3 is CASLGRSSYEQYF. In nucleotides, the CDR3 is TGTGCCAGTCTGGGACGAAGCTCCTACGAGCAGTACTTC.

This clonotype has at least ten counts. The chain joins TRBV20-1 to TRBJ2-7; tentatively, D is TRBD1 (6 bases). Per the germline V gene, CDR1 is DFQATT and CDR2 is SNEGSKA (reference sequence). This CDR3 comprises 12 residues. Between the trimmed V and J ends, which lost 7 bases and 6 bases, there was a span of 16 bases. The CDR3 region has the DNA TGCAGTGTTACGGGCAGGGGATCCGAGCAGTACTTC. Translating it yields CSVTGRGSEQYF.

This clonotype was seen repeatedly, ten times or more. V gene TRBV12-3 or TRBV12-4 combines with J gene TRBJ2-7; 7 nucleotides line up with TRBD1. This CDR3 comprises 13 residues. After removal of 4 bases from V and 3 bases from J, the junction contained 3 bases not matched to a gene. DNA of the CDR3: TGTGCCAGCAGTTGGGACAGAAGCTACGAGCAGTACTTC. This gives the protein CASSWDRSYEQYF.

The table lists this clonotype with a few counts. This chain connects TRBV10-3 to TRBJ1-1; D is unclear. The germline V gene encodes CDR1 ENHRY and CDR2 SYGVKD. This CDR3 region has 13 residues. Trimming took 6 bases from V and 3 from J, leaving 11 bases between them. CDR3 bases: TGTGCCATCAGCCCGCGTGGGGACACTGAAGCTTTCTTT. This translates into CAISPRGDTEAFF.

Ten or more counts support this clonotype. The rearrangement uses TRBV24-1 and TRBJ1-1; D call uncertain. Trimming pared 9 bases from V and 4 bases from J, leaving 14 bases between. This CDR3 spans 13 amino acids. CDR1 is KGHDR, CDR2 SFDVKD, per germline. Here the CDR3 reads CATDGVGGTEAFF. The DNA for the CDR3 is TGTGCCACCGACGGCGTCGGTGGCACTGAAGCTTTCTTT.

The chain recombines TRBV4-2 with TRBJ1-6; 8 bases align to TRBD1. The V gene end was trimmed by 4 bases and the J gene end by 3 bases; junction bases not matched to a gene: 8. CDR1 LGHNA and CDR2 YNFKEQ come from the germline V gene. The CDR3 runs 17 residues. The CDR3 spells CASSPSAGGVYNSPLHF. DNA of the CDR3: TGTGCCAGCAGCCCAAGTGCAGGGGGCGTCTATAATTCACCCCTCCACTTT.

The chain couples TRBV29-1 to TRBJ1-1; 7 bases agree with TRBD1. CDR3 length equals 12 residues. Germline CDR1 reads SQVTM; CDR2 reads ANQGSEA. DNA of the CDR3: TGCAGTGCGGGTAGACAGGGAACTGAAGCTTTCTTT. This encodes CSAGRQGTEAFF.

This clonotype was picked up a small number of times. The chain uses TRBV7-9 and TRBJ2-5; 11 nucleotides match TRBD2. With 5 bases clipped from V and 3 bases from J, the junction kept 2 bases outside the gene matches. The CDR3 contains 14 residues. The germline CDR1 and CDR2 sequences are SEHNR and FQNEAQ (reference sequence). CDR3: CASSPTSGEETQYF. CDR3 bases: TGTGCCAGCAGCCCGACTAGCGGGGAAGAGACCCAGTACTTC.

At least ten counts were recorded for this clonotype. V usage is TRBV27 and J usage is TRBJ2-6; D is ambiguous. The ends were cut back, 2 bases at V and 7 bases at J, with 15 bases in the middle. The CDR3 has 16 residues. Germline CDR1 and CDR2: MNHEY and SMNVEV (reference sequence). The CDR3: CASSLKSHSEANVLTF. The CDR3 nucleotides read TGTGCCAGCAGTTTAAAGAGCCACTCTGAAGCCAACGTCCTGACTTTC.

The rearrangement joins TRBV5-4 to TRBJ2-1; 9 bases agree with TRBD2. Germline V gene sequence: CDR1 SGHNT, CDR2 YYREEE (reference sequence). This CDR3 is 15 amino acids long. After removal of 9 bases from V and 0 bases from J, the junction contained 7 bases not matched to a gene. This CDR3 reads CAIRSGGSSYNEQFF. The CDR3 DNA reads TGTGCCATCAGGAGCGGGGGGTCCTCCTACAATGAGCAGTTCTTC.

The CDR3 coding sequence is TGTGCCAGCAGCCGGGACCCAACGGTAGGAGCTTTCTTT. Translation gives CASSRDPTVGAFF. The chain has TRBV7-8 and TRBJ1-1; TRBD1 is a possible D gene (5 bases). Trimming pared 5 bases from V and 10 bases from J, leaving 17 bases between. CDR1 and CDR2 from the germline V gene are SGHVS and FQNEAQ. This CDR3 has 13 amino acids. The variable domain in full, with the rest retrieved from reference TRBV7-8 and TRBJ1-1, is GAGVSQSPRYKVAKRGQDVALRCDPISGHVSLFWYQQALGQGPEFLTYFQNEAQLDKSGLPSDRFFAERPEGSVSTLKIQRTQQEDSAVYLCASSRDPTVGAFFGQGTRLTVV.

This clonotype was counted between two and nine times. The genes are TRBV9 and TRBJ2-3; perhaps TRBD2 as D (6 bases). From germline, CDR1 is SGDLS and CDR2 YYNGEE. The CDR3 sequence is 14 residues long. With 4 bases removed from V and 0 bases from J, the gap between germline ends came to 9 bases. DNA for the CDR3: TGTGCCAGCAGCACGGGAGACAGCACAGATACGCAGTATTTT. This encodes CASSTGDSTDTQYF.

This clonotype came up many times. V usage is TRBV6-6 and J usage is TRBJ1-6; D uncertain. V was clipped by 5 bases and J by 7 bases, with 9 bases between them. This CDR3 spans 13 amino acids. The germline V gene has CDR1 MNHNY and CDR2 SVGAGI (reference sequence). The CDR3 DNA reads TGTGCCAGCAGTGCCGACCCAAATTCACCCCTCCACTTT. Protein: CASSADPNSPLHF.

This clonotype has a handful of counts. This chain uses TRBV28 with TRBJ2-7; no clear D. CDR3 length: 15 residues. V lost 2 bases and J 2 bases, leaving 13 bases between the germline ends. CDR1 and CDR2 from the germline V gene are MDHEN and SYDVKM. CDR3 amino acids: CASSLGPLYPYEQYV. CDR3 bases: TGTGCCAGCAGTTTAGGTCCCCTCTATCCCTACGAGCAGTACGTC.

This clonotype was counted only a few times. The chain uses TRBV20-1 and TRBJ1-1; D unclear. The CDR3 has 12 residues. The germline CDR1 and CDR2 sequences are DFQATT and SNEGSKA (reference sequence). With 6 bases removed from V and 1 base from J, the gap between germline ends came to 9 bases. Here the CDR3 reads CSASDWNTEAFF. In nucleotides, the CDR3 is TGCAGTGCGAGCGACTGGAACACTGAAGCTTTCTTT.

This clonotype showed up many times. The rearrangement joins TRBV2 to TRBJ2-4, with a tentative D call TRBD1 (6 bases). Per germline, CDR1 SNHLY and CDR2 FYNNEI. The CDR3 totals 17 residues. V lost 8 bases and J 1 base, leaving 21 bases between the germline ends. Here the CDR3 reads CASRVEQGRVAKNIQYF. In nucleotides, the CDR3 is TGTGCCAGCCGGGTGGAACAGGGTAGGGTTGCCAAAAACATTCAGTACTTC.

The sample holds a few counts of this clonotype. J is TRBJ2-3 and V is TRBV20-1, with TRBD1 matching over 8 bases. V lost 3 bases, J lost 1 base, and 3 bases stayed unmatched. The CDR3 runs 14 residues. Germline CDR1 is DFQATT and CDR2 is SNEGSKA (reference sequence). The CDR3 region is CSARKGQGTDTQYF. In DNA, the CDR3 is TGCAGTGCTAGGAAGGGACAGGGCACAGATACGCAGTATTTT.

The chain is built from TRBV5-1 and TRBJ1-1; 9 bases fit TRBD1. The CDR3 extends over 13 amino acids. V shed 4 bases, J shed 8 bases, and the junction held 6 bases outside the gene matches. Germline V gives CDR1 SGHRS, CDR2 YFSETQ. CDR3 nucleotides: TGCGCCAGCAGCCAGAATACAGGGGGCGAAGCTTTCTTT. Translating it yields CASSQNTGGEAFF. The entire variable domain, with the rest obtained from reference TRBV5-1 and TRBJ1-1, is as follows: KAGVTQTPRYLIKTRGQQVTLSCSPISGHRSVSWYQQTPGQGLQFLFEYFSETQRNKGNFPGRFSGRQFSNSRSEMNVSTLELGDSALYLCASSQNTGGEAFFGQGTRLTVV.

The chain combines TRBV10-2 with TRBJ2-5; D ambiguous. The CDR3 length is 12 residues. Trimming left V 3 bases short and J 4 bases short, with 6 bases between. The germline gives CDR1 WSHSY, CDR2 SAAADI. DNA for the CDR3: TGCGCCAGCAGTGATGTCTCAGAGACCCAGTACTTC. Its translation: CASSDVSETQYF.

The chain combines TRBV5-5 with TRBJ2-1; 10 nucleotides line up with TRBD2. This CDR3 region has 16 residues. The germline gives CDR1 SGHKS, CDR2 YYEKEE (reference sequence). V lost 0 bases to trimming and J lost 4 bases; unmatched junction nucleotides: 4. The CDR3 loop reads CASSLAGLAVYNEQFF. DNA for the CDR3: TGTGCCAGCAGCTTGGCCGGACTAGCGGTATACAATGAGCAGTTCTTC.

The chain links TRBV18 to TRBJ1-1, with 7 positions matching TRBD1. Per the germline V gene, CDR1 is KGHSH and CDR2 is LQKENI. The junction had 6 bases not matched to a gene; V was cut back by 5 bases and J by 3 bases. The CDR3 length is 14 residues. The CDR3 nucleotides read TGTGCCAGCTCATCTTTTCAGGGGGACACTGAAGCTTTCTTT. It specifies CASSSFQGDTEAFF.

This clonotype was seen repeatedly, ten times or more. The chain couples TRBV7-9 to TRBJ1-1; D not resolved. The CDR3 consists of 13 residues. Germline V lookup: CDR1 SEHNR, CDR2 FQNEAQ (reference sequence). V was trimmed by 5 bases and J by 0 bases, leaving 7 bases between them. CDR3 nucleotide sequence: TGTGCCAGCAGCCCCGCTATGAACACTGAAGCTTTCTTT. Amino acid sequence: CASSPAMNTEAFF. Filled out from reference TRBV7-9 and TRBJ1-1, the complete variable domain reads DTGVSQNPRHKITKRGQNVTFRCDPISEHNRLYWYRQTLGQGPEFLTYFQNEAQLEKSRLLSDRFSAERPKGSFSTLEIQRTEQGDSAMYLCASSPAMNTEAFFGQGTRLTVV.

This clonotype turned up a few times. The chain combines TRBV27 with TRBJ2-1; weak D call: TRBD1 (6 bases). From germline, CDR1 is MNHEY and CDR2 SMNVEV (reference sequence). CDR3 length equals 19 residues. Trimming removed 2 bases from V and 6 bases from J, with 26 bases in between. The CDR3 protein is CASSLKVTRTAWVGNEQFF. The CDR3 DNA sequence: TGTGCCAGCAGTTTAAAGGTCACCAGGACAGCATGGGTGGGCAATGAGCAGTTCTTC.

The sample holds a few counts of this clonotype. The chain recombines TRBV3-1 with TRBJ2-1; a weak D match, TRBD2 (6 bases). The CDR3 covers 16 residues. Trimming cost V 0 bases and J 3 bases, with 12 bases left between them. Germline CDR1 is LGHDT and CDR2 is YNNKEL (reference sequence). As DNA, the CDR3 is TGTGCCAGCAGCCAAGAGTCATTCGGGGGCTACAATGAGCAGTTCTTC. It codes for CASSQESFGGYNEQFF.

This clonotype was recorded a few times. The chain couples TRBV5-1 to TRBJ1-4; 8 positions agree with TRBD1. Germline assignment: CDR1 SGHRS and CDR2 YFSETQ. V lost 4 bases and J lost 8; bases outside the gene matches: 10. There are 15 residues in the CDR3. The CDR3, as DNA: TGCGCCAGCAGCACTGGACAGGGCAGACAGGAAAAACTGTTTTTT. The encoded protein is CASSTGQGRQEKLFF.

This rearrangement joins TRBV4-3 to TRBJ1-2, with a weak D call TRBD1 (6 bases). There are 16 residues in the CDR3. Germline loops: CDR1 LGHNA, CDR2 YSLEER. The V and J ends lost 1 base and 5 bases respectively, with 17 bases between them. The CDR3 here is CASSQGGSRGGYGYTF. The CDR3 nucleotides read TGCGCCAGCAGCCAAGGGGGGTCCAGGGGAGGATATGGCTACACCTTC.